This TCR beta chain was captured in a study of shared clonotypes between healthy human individuals. Study-wide points: It was expected that sequencing depth would affect clonotype sharing among donors.

Worth noting for this clone: Its antigen is not known.

V shed 6 bases and J 11 bases; nucleotides not matched to a gene: 16. The CDR3 has 15 amino acids. The germline V gene encodes CDR1 MNHEY and CDR2 SMNVEV (reference sequence). Only Caucasian adults living in Nashville, Tennessee made up the donor group. Each subset's genomic DNA was split evenly across several immunoSEQ plates. TCRdb's copy holds only in-frame clones and misses some; the assay was immunoSEQ multiplex PCR. The sample records approximately 480,000 clones, almost 80% being singletons. The receptor was isolated from a woman between 35 and 50 years old in good health. Some clones in this sample may be carry-over from other donors' samples. The material sequenced was PBMCs. The rearrangement links TRBV27 to TRBJ1-3; 7 nucleotides line up with TRBD1. The CDR3 sequence: CASRGGPNLPSPIYF. The CDR3 bases are TGTGCCAGCAGAGGGGGCCCCAACCTACCTTCCCCCATATATTTT.